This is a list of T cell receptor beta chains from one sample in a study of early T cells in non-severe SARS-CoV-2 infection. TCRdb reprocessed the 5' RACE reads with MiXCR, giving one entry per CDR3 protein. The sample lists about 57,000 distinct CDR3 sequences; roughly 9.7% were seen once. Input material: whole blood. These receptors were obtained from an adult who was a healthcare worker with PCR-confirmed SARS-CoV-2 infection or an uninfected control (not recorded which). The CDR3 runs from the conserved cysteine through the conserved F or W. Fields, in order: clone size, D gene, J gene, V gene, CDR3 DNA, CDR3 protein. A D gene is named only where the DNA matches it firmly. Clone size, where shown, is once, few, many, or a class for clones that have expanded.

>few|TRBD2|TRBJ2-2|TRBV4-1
TGCGCCAGCAGTCGTGGACTAGCGGACATGAACACCGGGGAGCTGTTTTTT
CASSRGLADMNTGELFF
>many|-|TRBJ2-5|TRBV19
TGTGCCAGTAGCCCGGGACCTAAGAGGGCCCAGTACTTC
CASSPGPKRAQYF
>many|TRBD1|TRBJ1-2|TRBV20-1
TGCAGTGCTAGAGATCCAGGGGGCTATGGCTACACCTTC
CSARDPGGYGYTF
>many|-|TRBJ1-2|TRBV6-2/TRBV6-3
TGTGCCAGCAGCCGGACTGCTGATGGCTACACCTTC
CASSRTADGYTF
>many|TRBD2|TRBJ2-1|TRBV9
TGTGCCAGCAGCGTAGGGCCACTTGCGGGAGTGGGGGGAGAGCAGTTCTTC
CASSVGPLAGVGGEQFF
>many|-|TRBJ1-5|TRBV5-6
TGTGCCAGCAGCCGGACAGTGAATCAGCCCCAGCATTTT
CASSRTVNQPQHF
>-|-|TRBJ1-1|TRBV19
TGTGCCAGCGAAGGAGCCAGGTCAGGGGCTGAAGCTTTCTTT
CASEGARSGAEAFF
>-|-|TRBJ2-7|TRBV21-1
TGTGCCAGCAGCAAGCGGCGGGAGGGCCGCGAGCAGTACTTC
CASSKRREGREQYF
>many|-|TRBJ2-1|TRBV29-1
TGCAGCCCCCAGGAGGGGAGCGAGCAGTTCTTC
CSPQEGSEQFF
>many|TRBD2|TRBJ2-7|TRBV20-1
TGCAGTGCCCTGAAGACTAGCGGGGACTACGAGCAGTACTTC
CSALKTSGDYEQYF
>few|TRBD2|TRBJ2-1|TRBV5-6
TGTGCCAGCAGCTTCCCTAGCGGGATTATTGAGCAGTTCTTC
CASSFPSGIIEQFF
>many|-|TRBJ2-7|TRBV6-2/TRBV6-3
TGTGCCAGCAAAAGGTCCCCAGACGGCTACGAGCAGTACTTC
CASKRSPDGYEQYF
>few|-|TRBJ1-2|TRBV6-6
TGTGCCAGCAGTGGCCCCAGTCGCAGGCAGATTGTATATGGCTACACCTTC
CASSGPSRRQIVYGYTF
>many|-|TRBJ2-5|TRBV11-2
TGTGCCAGCAGCTTAGTTTTCCAAGAGACCCAGTACTTC
CASSLVFQETQYF
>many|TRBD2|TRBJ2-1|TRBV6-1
TGTGCCAGCAGGACGTCTTTAGCGGGAGGGCCATACAATGAGCAGTTCTTC
CASRTSLAGGPYNEQFF
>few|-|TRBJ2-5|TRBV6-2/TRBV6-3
TGTGCCAGCAGGCAGGACCTAGGTATCGGGACCCAGTACTTC
CASRQDLGIGTQYF
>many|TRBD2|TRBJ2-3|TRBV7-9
TGTGCCAGCAGCCAAGGACTAGCGGGAGGGCCGACAGATACGCAGTATTTT
CASSQGLAGGPTDTQYF
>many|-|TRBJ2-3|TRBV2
TGTGCCAGCAGTGAACAGGGAGGAGATACGCAGTATTTT
CASSEQGGDTQYF
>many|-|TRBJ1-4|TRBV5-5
TGTGCCAGCAGCCCACCAACAGGTACCAATGAAAAACTGTTTTTT
CASSPPTGTNEKLFF
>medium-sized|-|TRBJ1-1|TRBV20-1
TGCAGTGCTACCACGACCGGCACTGAAGCTTTCTTT
CSATTTGTEAFF
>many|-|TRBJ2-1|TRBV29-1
TGCAGCGTTCGTCTATCCTACAATGAGCAGTTCTTC
CSVRLSYNEQFF
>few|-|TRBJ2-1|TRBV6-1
TGTGCCAGCAGGCCCTCGGGCCGTTCCTACAATGAGCAGTTCTTC
CASRPSGRSYNEQFF
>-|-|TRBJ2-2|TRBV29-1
TGCAGCGTCTTCGGGAACACCGGGGAGCTGTTTTTT
CSVFGNTGELFF
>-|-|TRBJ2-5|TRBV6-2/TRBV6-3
TGTGCCAGCACCGAGGTTGGCACTAGTGAAGAGACCCAGTACTTC
CASTEVGTSEETQYF
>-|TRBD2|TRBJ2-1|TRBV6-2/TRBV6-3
TGTGCCAGCAGTTGGAGACTAGCGGAGCAGTTCTTC
CASSWRLAEQFF
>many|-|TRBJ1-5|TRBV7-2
TGTGCCAGCAGCTTAGTGGGGGGGAATAGCAATCAGCCCCAGCATTTT
CASSLVGGNSNQPQHF
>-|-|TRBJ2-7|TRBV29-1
TGCAGCGTTGCTATGGGTGAGCAGTACTTC
CSVAMGEQYF
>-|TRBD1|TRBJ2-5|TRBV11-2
TGTGCCAGCAGCCTTAGATCGGGAGACAGGGGGCAAGAGACCCAGTACTTC
CASSLRSGDRGQETQYF
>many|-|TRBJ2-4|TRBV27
TGTGCCAGCAGTCCTGGACTGAAAAACATTCAGTACTTC
CASSPGLKNIQYF
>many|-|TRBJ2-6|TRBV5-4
TGTGCCAGCAGCCGGGACGCAGGCTCTGGGGCCAACGTCCTGACTTTC
CASSRDAGSGANVLTF
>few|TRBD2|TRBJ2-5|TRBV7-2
TGTGCCAGCAGCCCCGGGATAGCGGGAGGGGCCCAGTACTTC
CASSPGIAGGAQYF
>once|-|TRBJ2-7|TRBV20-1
TGCAGTGCTAACGGGACGATCAACGAGCAGTACTTC
CSANGTINEQYF
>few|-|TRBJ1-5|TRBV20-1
TGCAGTGCTAGAGATGTAGAAAGGGGCAATCAGCCCCAGCATTTT
CSARDVERGNQPQHF
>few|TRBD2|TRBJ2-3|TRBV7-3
TGTGCCAGCAGCTTGACGGCGGGAGAGATAGATACGCAGTATTTT
CASSLTAGEIDTQYF
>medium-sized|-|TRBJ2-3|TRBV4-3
TGCGCCAGCAGCCAATACTCGCAGTATTTT
CASSQYSQYF
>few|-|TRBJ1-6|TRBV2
TGTGCCAGCAGTGAACTTTCGGGACCCGCCAATTCACCCCTCCACTTT
CASSELSGPANSPLHF
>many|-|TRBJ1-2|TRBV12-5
TGTGCTAGTGGTTTGGTTTCCCGGGACGCCCGGCTTGGCTACACCTTC
CASGLVSRDARLGYTF